Following are 14 T cell receptor beta chains from one sample sequenced in a study of patients and donors after allogeneic stem cell transplantation. TCRdb passed the RT-PCR reads through MiXCR, listing each CDR3 protein once. Here the sample spans about 230,000 distinct CDR3 sequences, 14% being singletons. Material for sequencing was blood, either unsorted or a sorted T cell fraction (not recorded which). These TCRs come from a human donor who was either an allogeneic HSCT recipient or a stem cell or donor lymphocyte infusion donor (not recorded which). It is not recorded whose cells these are; they may come from a transplant donor.

The chain has TRBV19 and TRBJ2-1; the D is unclear. Germline CDR1 and CDR2: LNHDA and SQIVND (reference sequence). This CDR3 comprises 13 residues. V lost 2 bases and J 4 bases, leaving 6 bases between the germline ends. Here the CDR3 reads CASSIRLYNEQFF. The CDR3 DNA reads TGTGCCAGTAGTATACGTCTATACAATGAGCAGTTCTTC. Combining the CDR3 with reference TRBV19 and TRBJ2-1 gives the whole variable domain DGGITQSPKYLFRKEGQNVTLSCEQNLNHDAMYWYRQDPGQGLRLIYYSQIVNDFQKGDIAEGYSVSREKKESFPLTVTSAQKNPTAFYLCASSIRLYNEQFFGPGTRLTVL.

Only a few counts were recorded for this clonotype. CDR3 sequence: CSAIWRGMQETQYF. CDR3 nucleotide sequence: TGCAGTGCTATATGGCGGGGCATGCAAGAGACCCAGTACTTC. V and J are TRBV20-1 and TRBJ2-5, with D possibly being TRBD2 (6 bases). Trimming shortened V by 4 bases and J by 2 bases, and 14 bases separated the two germline ends. This CDR3 is built from 14 residues. Germline-derived CDR1 and CDR2 are DFQATT and SNEGSKA (reference sequence).

The chain has TRBV11-2 and TRBJ1-3, with a tentative D call TRBD1 (6 bases). The CDR3 runs 15 residues. Germline loops: CDR1 SGHAT, CDR2 FQNNGV. V was clipped by 5 bases and J by 2 bases, with 13 bases between them. The CDR3 nucleotides read TGTGCCAGCAGCCCTCAGGGGTTAACTGGAAACACCATATATTTT. Translated: CASSPQGLTGNTIYF.

This clonotype was seen only a few times. The chain is built from TRBV6-1 and TRBJ1-6; 8 bases are a match to TRBD1. J gave up 8 bases and V 4 bases, and 7 bases lay outside the gene matches. Germline lookup yields CDR1 MNHNS and CDR2 SASEGT. This CDR3 region has 15 residues. CDR3 coding DNA: TGTGCCAGCAGTGGACAGGGGTGGAGGGATTCACCCCTCCACTTT. This encodes CASSGQGWRDSPLHF.

At least ten counts were recorded for this clonotype. The chain joins TRBV12-3 or TRBV12-4 to TRBJ2-1; 9 bases fit TRBD2. V lost 1 base to trimming and J lost 7 bases; unmatched junction nucleotides: 5. The CDR3 consists of 15 residues. CDR3 in DNA: TGTGCCAGCAGTTTAGTTGGCGGGGGGGCGAATGAGCAGTTCTTC. This codes for CASSLVGGGANEQFF.

This clonotype was counted many times. The chain recombines TRBV3-1 with TRBJ2-5, with a possible D match to TRBD2 (5 bases). V lost 2 bases and J 5 bases, leaving 15 bases between the germline ends. The CDR3 totals 15 residues. Germline-derived CDR1 and CDR2 are LGHDT and YNNKEL (reference sequence). The CDR3 region is CASSQSGIFSETQYF. The CDR3 DNA reads as TGTGCCAGCAGCCAAAGCGGAATCTTCTCGGAGACCCAGTACTTC.

The chain joins TRBV20-1 to TRBJ2-1, with D unclear. Germline-derived CDR1 and CDR2 are DFQATT and SNEGSKA (reference sequence). The V end was cut by 1 base, the J end by 8 bases, with 9 bases between. The CDR3 is 12 amino acids. CDR3 loop: CSARGYQYEQFF. The CDR3 DNA sequence: TGCAGTGCTAGAGGATACCAATATGAGCAGTTCTTC.

This clonotype was observed a few times. V usage is TRBV6-5 and J usage is TRBJ2-1; 8 positions agree with TRBD2. Per the germline V gene, CDR1 is MNHEY and CDR2 is SVGAGI. J lost 12 bases, V lost 6 bases, and 7 bases had no gene match. This CDR3 contains 12 residues. The DNA of the CDR3 is TGTGCCAGCAGGGGTCATAGCGGGACGCAGTTCTTC. The encoded protein is CASRGHSGTQFF.

This clonotype occurred a few times. J is TRBJ1-1 and V is TRBV12-3 or TRBV12-4, with 7 positions matching TRBD1. Trimming at V came to 5 bases and at J to 0 bases, leaving 9 bases not matched to a gene. The CDR3 consists of 16 residues. CDR3 sequence reads: CASSTRTGRMNTEAFF. In DNA form, the CDR3 reads TGTGCCAGCAGTACAAGGACAGGCCGCATGAACACTGAAGCTTTCTTT.

In its sample, this clonotype was seen a few times. CDR3 coding DNA: TGTGCCTGGAGTGTTAGTAGAGCGCATAACAGCCAAGCTTTCTTT. Translated: CAWSVSRAHNSQAFF. The chain couples TRBV30 to TRBJ1-1; D is ambiguous. The germline V and J ends were trimmed by 0 bases and 9 bases, with 20 bases remaining between them. Germline lookup yields CDR1 GTSNPN and CDR2 SVGIG (reference sequence). This CDR3 is built from 15 residues.

This clonotype appeared many times. The chain carries TRBV25-1 and TRBJ1-5, with D uncertain. CDR1 and CDR2 from the germline V gene are MGHDK and SYGVNS. The V gene lost 3 bases and the J gene lost 3 bases, with 9 bases spanning the gap. The CDR3 length is 14 residues. For the CDR3, the DNA is TGTGCCAGCAGTGACCTGAGGGACAATCAGCCCCAGCATTTT. It codes for CASSDLRDNQPQHF.

This clonotype was found a few times. This chain links TRBV18 with TRBJ1-1, with D possibly TRBD1 on 6 matching bases. Germline CDR1 and CDR2: KGHSH and LQKENI. Trimming removed 6 bases from V and 10 bases from J, with 18 bases in between. CDR3 length equals 13 residues. The CDR3 loop is CASSAQGGRVAFF. The DNA of the CDR3 is TGTGCCAGCTCCGCCCAAGGGGGTAGGGTAGCTTTCTTT.

The chain joins TRBV24-1 to TRBJ2-2; TRBD2 matches at 13 bases. Germline CDR1 is KGHDR and CDR2 is SFDVKD. The CDR3 runs to 18 residues. The V gene end was trimmed by 9 bases and the J gene end by 2 bases; junction bases not matched to a gene: 11. This CDR3 reads CATGGRGTSGINTGELFF. As DNA, the CDR3 is TGTGCCACCGGAGGACGGGGGACTAGCGGGATAAACACCGGGGAGCTGTTTTTT.

This clonotype was recorded a few times. The chain combines TRBV18 with TRBJ1-2; a possible D gene is TRBD1 (5 bases). The CDR3 covers 15 residues. Germline assignment: CDR1 KGHSH and CDR2 LQKENI. Trimming left V 4 bases short and J 4 bases short, with 16 bases between. For the CDR3, the DNA is TGTGCCAGCTCACTTCGGGGACGAGAACTCTATGGCTACACCTTC. It is translated as CASSLRGRELYGYTF.